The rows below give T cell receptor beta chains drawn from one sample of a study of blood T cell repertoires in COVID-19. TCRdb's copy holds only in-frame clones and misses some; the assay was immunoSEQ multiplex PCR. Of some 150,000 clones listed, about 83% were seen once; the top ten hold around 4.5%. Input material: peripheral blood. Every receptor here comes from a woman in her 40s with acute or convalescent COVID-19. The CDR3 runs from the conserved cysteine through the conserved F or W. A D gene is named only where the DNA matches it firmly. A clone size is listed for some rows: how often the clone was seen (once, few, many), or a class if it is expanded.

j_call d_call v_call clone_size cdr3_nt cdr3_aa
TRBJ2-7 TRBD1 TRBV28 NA TGTGCCAGCAGTTTATTACAGGGGTTCAGAGAGCAGTACTTC CASSLLQGFREQYF
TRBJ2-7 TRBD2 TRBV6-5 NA TGTGCCAGCAGTTACGGGCGGGGGACCTACGAGCAGTACTTC CASSYGRGTYEQYF
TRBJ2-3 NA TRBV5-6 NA TGTGCCAGCAGCACGGGACGGGGGGATACGCAGTATTTT CASSTGRGDTQYF
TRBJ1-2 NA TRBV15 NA TGTGCCACCAGCAGAGTTATTGACAGGACGGACTATGGCTACACCTTC CATSRVIDRTDYGYTF
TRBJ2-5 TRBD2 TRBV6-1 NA TGTGCCAGCAGTGAAGGAGCGGGGGAGGAGACCCAGTACTTC CASSEGAGEETQYF
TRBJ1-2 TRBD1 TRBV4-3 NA TGCGCCAGCAGCCAAGATCGGGAGGGGGCCTTAGGCTACACCTTC CASSQDREGALGYTF
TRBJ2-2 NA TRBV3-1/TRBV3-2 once TGTGCCAGCAGCCAAAGGGGCGTCGGGGAGCTGTTTTTT CASSQRGVGELFF
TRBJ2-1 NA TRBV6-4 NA TGTGCCAGCAGTGACTCGATAGACTTCCTCCACAATGAGCAGTTCTTC CASSDSIDFLHNEQFF
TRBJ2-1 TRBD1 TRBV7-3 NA TGTGCCAGCAGCTTACAGGGGGCTGTCCACAATGAGCAGTTCTTC CASSLQGAVHNEQFF
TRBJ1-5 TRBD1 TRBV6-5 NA TGTGCCAGCAGTTACAGGACAGGGATTCAGCCCCAGCATTTT CASSYRTGIQPQHF
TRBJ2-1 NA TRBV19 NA TGTGCCAGCGGGGGTTACCCCTACAATGAGCAGTTCTTC CASGGYPYNEQFF
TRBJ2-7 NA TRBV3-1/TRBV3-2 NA TGTGCCAGCAGCCTTCGCCGGGGCTACGAGCAGTACTTC CASSLRRGYEQYF
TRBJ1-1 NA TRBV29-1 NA TGCAGCGTTGCAGGGGAAAACACTGAAGCTTTCTTT CSVAGENTEAFF
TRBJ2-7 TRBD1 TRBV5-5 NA TGTGCCAGCAGCGGACAGGACTACGAGCAGTACTTC CASSGQDYEQYF
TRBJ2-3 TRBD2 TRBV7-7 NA TGTGCTAGCAGCTTAATCGGGGGGAGCACAGATACGCAGTATTTT CASSLIGGSTDTQYF
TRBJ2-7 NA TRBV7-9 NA TGTGCCAGCAGCCAGCAAGGGCCCCGGGGGGAGCAGTACTTC CASSQQGPRGEQYF
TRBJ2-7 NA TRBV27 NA TGTGCCAGCAGTTTACGCAACGGAGGGTACGAGCAGTACTTC CASSLRNGGYEQYF
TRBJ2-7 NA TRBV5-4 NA TGTGCCAGCAGTTTCCAGGGGTCCTACGAGCAGTACTTC CASSFQGSYEQYF
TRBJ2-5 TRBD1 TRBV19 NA TGTGCCAGTAGGTCCGGGACAGGGCAAGAGACCCAGTACTTC CASRSGTGQETQYF
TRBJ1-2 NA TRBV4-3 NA TGCGCCAGCAGCCAAGATAAGCCTTTCTCGGAGGATGGCTACACCTTC CASSQDKPFSEDGYTF
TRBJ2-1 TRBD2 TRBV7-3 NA TGTGCCAGCAGCAACACCGGGGACTATAACAATGAGCAGTTCTTC CASSNTGDYNNEQFF
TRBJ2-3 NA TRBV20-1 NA TGCAGTGCTGCCCCCCGAGGTACGCAGTATTTT CSAAPRGTQYF
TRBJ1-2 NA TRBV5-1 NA TGCGCCAGCAGCTTGGGGCTTGATAACTATGGCTACACCTTC CASSLGLDNYGYTF
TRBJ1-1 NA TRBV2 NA TGTGCCAGCAGTGGCGTGTTATATGGACAGTTGAACACTGAAGCTTTCTTT CASSGVLYGQLNTEAFF
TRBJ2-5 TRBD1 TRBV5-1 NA TGCGCCAGCAGCCTACAGGGGGCCCGAGAGACCCAGTACTTC CASSLQGARETQYF
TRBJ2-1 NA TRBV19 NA TGTGCCACAAACGCAGTTTCCATGAATGAGCAGTTCTTC CATNAVSMNEQFF
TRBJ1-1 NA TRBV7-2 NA TGTGCCAGCAGCTTCACAGTCTACACTGAAGCTTTCTTT CASSFTVYTEAFF
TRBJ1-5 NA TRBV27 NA TGTGCCAGCACCATCCTTCGGAGGGTGATTAATCAGCCCCAGCATTTT CASTILRRVINQPQHF
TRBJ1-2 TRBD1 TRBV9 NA TGTGCCAGCAGCGTATCCGGACAGGGTGTTAACTATGGCTACACCTTC CASSVSGQGVNYGYTF
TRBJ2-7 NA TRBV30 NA TGTGCCTGGAGTGTCAGCGGGTTCGAGCAGTACTTC CAWSVSGFEQYF
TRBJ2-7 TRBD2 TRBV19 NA TGTGCCAGTAGTTCTAGCGGGGGGCTCTACGAGCAGTACTTC CASSSSGGLYEQYF
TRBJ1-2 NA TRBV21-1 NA TGTGCCAGCAGCAAAGGTGACAGGGTGATCGGCTACACCTTC CASSKGDRVIGYTF
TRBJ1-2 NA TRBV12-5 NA TGTGCTAGTGGTTCGACCCCTTCGCGGGTGAGGGTCGAGGGCCTCTATGGCTACACCTTC CASGSTPSRVRVEGLYGYTF
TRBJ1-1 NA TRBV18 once TGTGCCAGCTCAAACAACCGGGAATCGAACACTGAAGCTTTCTTT CASSNNRESNTEAFF
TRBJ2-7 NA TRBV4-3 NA TGCGCCAGCAGCCTAATGGCGGAACACTCCTACGAGCAGTACTTC CASSLMAEHSYEQYF
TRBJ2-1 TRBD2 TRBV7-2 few TGTGCCAGCAGCGCTACTAGCGGGAGGGCCCGGGTCAATGAGCAGTTCTTC CASSATSGRARVNEQFF